This T cell receptor beta chain was sequenced in a study of T cell repertoires in cytomegalovirus infection. Study-wide context: Carrying CMV and the relevant HLA type showed in public TCR beta signatures. Study-wide results and caveats: There were carriers of CMV plus the relevant HLA, and cumulative public TCR beta family frequency identified them. HLA-C-restricted CMV-specific TCR beta clonotypes were dominant in the ex vivo response.

Via MiXCR, TCRdb re-called the reads, giving one row per CDR3 protein. The sample holds about 320,000 distinct CDR3 sequences, 9.5% seen once. This clonotype was observed a few times. Its antigen is unidentified. Trimming removed 6 bases at V and 4 bases at J, with 13 bases between. Germline V lookup: CDR1 LNHDA, CDR2 SQIVND (reference sequence). The CDR3 covers 13 residues. The receptor was derived from a human donor in good health (CMV status not recorded). Some clones in this sample may be carry-over from other donors' samples. The specimen was PBMCs. V and J are TRBV19 and TRBJ2-7; D not certain. This CDR3 reads CASRSGRFYEQYF. Written as DNA, the CDR3 is TGTGCCAGTAGATCCGGACGTTTTTACGAGCAGTACTTC. Full variable domain (outside the CDR3, taken from reference TRBV19 and TRBJ2-7): DGGITQSPKYLFRKEGQNVTLSCEQNLNHDAMYWYRQDPGQGLRLIYYSQIVNDFQKGDIAEGYSVSREKKESFPLTVTSAQKNPTAFYLCASRSGRFYEQYFGPGTRLTVT.